This T cell receptor (beta chain) was captured by sequencing in a study of metastatic and nonmetastatic thyroid tumors. At the level of the study: Across peripheral blood and tumor or nodule tissue samples taken from malignant and benign thyroid patients, the repertoires were compared with one another. Regarding the study as a whole: Significantly greater TCR beta diversity was reportedly found in malignant thyroid tumors than in benign nodules (in blood and tumor).

TCRdb re-called the PCR reads with MiXCR. The data show about 35,000 clones, roughly 19% seen once. Germline CDR1 MNHNS, CDR2 SASEGT. The CDR3 has 16 residues. Losses at the gene ends were 5 bases for V and 7 bases for J; bases not matched to a gene: 11. Details on this clone: No antigen is known for it.

Thyroid surgery was performed in patients who had received no treatment beforehand. The sequencing sample was made of blood. The receptor was derived from a female donor with papillary thyroid cancer or a benign thyroid nodule (not recorded which). Some clones in this sample may be carry-over from other donors' samples. The chain couples TRBV6-1 to TRBJ2-1, with 10 bases matching TRBD2. The CDR3 region has the DNA TGTGCCAGCAGTCCCCCGTTACTAGCGGGAAGAAATGAGCAGTTCTTC. It translates to CASSPPLLAGRNEQFF.